The clone carrying this T cell receptor (beta chain) has a handful of counts. The antigen is not known. These data belong to a study of T cell repertoires in cytomegalovirus infection. On the study more broadly: Public TCR beta signatures indicated both CMV infection and matching HLA type.

V was pared by 0 bases and J by 9 bases, with 12 bases of the junction left unmatched. CDR1 and CDR2 (germline): WNHNN, SYGVQD (reference sequence). This CDR3 has 16 residues. Study-wide results and caveats: Clonotypes of TCR beta that were HLA-C-restricted and CMV-specific dominated the ex vivo response.

From the reads, TCRdb called clonotypes with MiXCR, one entry per CDR3 protein. The sample lists 750,000 to 900,000 distinct CDR3 sequences; around 29% were seen once. The sequence came from a human donor in good health (CMV status not recorded). Some clones in this sample may be carry-over from other donors' samples. The starting material was cultured CD8+ T cells from PBMCs, obtained from culture after CMV antigen stimulation. The genes are TRBV10-1 and TRBJ2-7, with 9 bases fitting TRBD2. CDR3 amino acids: CASSESTGLAGLTQYF. CDR3 nucleotide sequence: TGCGCCAGCAGTGAGTCGACAGGCCTAGCGGGGCTGACGCAGTACTTC.